One sample yielded the 5 T cell receptor beta chains listed below, sequenced in a study of blood T cells in healthy people across ages. Through a sample-barcoded 5' primer and a J-beta primer mix, a second PCR was run for roughly 7 to 11 cycles. TCRdb analysed the 5' RACE reads with MiXCR anew, one entry per CDR3 protein. The table shows over a million distinct CDR3 sequences, with 20% to 25% occurring only once. The same data also went into a second study, on T cells of mothers and their children.

The sequencing input was blood. The receptors were gathered from a girl aged 2-10 years in good health.

The rearrangement joins TRBV4-1 to TRBJ2-5; the match to TRBD2 covers 12 bases. V dropped 1 base and J dropped 11; count of bases not matched to a gene: 8. This CDR3 is built from 15 residues. Germline V gene data show CDR1 as MGHRA and CDR2 as YSYEKL. CDR3 DNA sequence: TGCGCCAGCAGCCAAGTCACTAGCGGGGGGAAAGAGCAGTACTTC. Its translation: CASSQVTSGGKEQYF.

This clonotype was recorded a few times. The chain carries TRBV19 and TRBJ1-6; the D gene is possibly TRBD1 (6 bases). The V gene lost 10 bases and the J gene lost 0 bases, with 13 bases spanning the gap. The CDR3 loop spans 15 amino acids. The germline V gene has CDR1 LNHDA and CDR2 SQIVND (reference sequence). The CDR3 coding sequence is TGTGCCACAGGGACAATAAGCTCCTATAATTCACCCCTCCACTTT. Translated: CATGTISSYNSPLHF.

The CDR3 nucleotides read TGTGCCAGCAGCTTAGCTCTAGCGGTATACAATGAGCAGTTCTTC. This sequence encodes CASSLALAVYNEQFF. The rearrangement joins TRBV11-3 to TRBJ2-1; 7 positions agree with TRBD2. CDR1 SGHNT and CDR2 YENEEA come from the germline V gene. This CDR3 is 15 amino acids long. Losses at the gene ends were 1 base for V and 4 bases for J; bases not matched to a gene: 4.

This clonotype was seen only a few times. V gene TRBV27 combines with J gene TRBJ2-7; 14 bases agree with TRBD2. The length of the CDR3 is 15 residues. Losses at the gene ends were 4 bases for V and 5 bases for J; bases not matched to a gene: 4. In germline, CDR1 is MNHEY, CDR2 SMNVEV (reference sequence). CDR3 loop: CASSSGLAGGHEQYF. In nucleotides, the CDR3 is TGTGCCAGCAGTTCAGGACTAGCGGGAGGTCACGAGCAGTACTTC.

This clonotype was detected a few times. The CDR3 loop is CASRGVIDTQYF. The DNA of the CDR3 is TGTGCCAGCCGCGGGGTAATAGATACGCAGTATTTT. The chain has TRBV28 and TRBJ2-3; TRBD2 is a possible D gene (6 bases). Germline CDR1 reads MDHEN; CDR2 reads SYDVKM. This CDR3 comprises 12 residues. Between the trimmed V and J ends, which lost 8 bases and 5 bases, there was a span of 11 bases.